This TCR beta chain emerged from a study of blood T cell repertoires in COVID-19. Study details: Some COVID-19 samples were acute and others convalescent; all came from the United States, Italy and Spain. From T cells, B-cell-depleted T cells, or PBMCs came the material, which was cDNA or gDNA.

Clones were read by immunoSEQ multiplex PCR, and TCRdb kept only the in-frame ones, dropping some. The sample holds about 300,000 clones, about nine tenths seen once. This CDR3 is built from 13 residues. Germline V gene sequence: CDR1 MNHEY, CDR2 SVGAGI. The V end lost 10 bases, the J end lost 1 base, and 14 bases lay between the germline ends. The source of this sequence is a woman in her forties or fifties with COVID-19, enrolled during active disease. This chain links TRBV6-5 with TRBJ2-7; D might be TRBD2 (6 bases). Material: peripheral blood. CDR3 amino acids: CATLGGVSYEQYF. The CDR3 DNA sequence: TGTGCCACTCTGGGGGGAGTTTCCTACGAGCAGTACTTC.